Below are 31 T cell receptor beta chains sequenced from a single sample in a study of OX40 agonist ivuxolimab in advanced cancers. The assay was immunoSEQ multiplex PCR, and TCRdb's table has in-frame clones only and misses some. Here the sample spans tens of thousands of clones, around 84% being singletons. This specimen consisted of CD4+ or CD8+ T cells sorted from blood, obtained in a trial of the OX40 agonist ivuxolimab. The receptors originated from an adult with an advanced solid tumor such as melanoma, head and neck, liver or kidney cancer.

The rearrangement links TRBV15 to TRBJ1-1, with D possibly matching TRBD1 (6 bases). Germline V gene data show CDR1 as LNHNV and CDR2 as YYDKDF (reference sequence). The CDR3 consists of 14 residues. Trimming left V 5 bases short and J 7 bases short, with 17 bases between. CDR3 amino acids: CATSHLTGLREAFF. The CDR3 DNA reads TGTGCCACCAGCCATCTAACAGGGCTCCGTGAAGCTTTCTTT.

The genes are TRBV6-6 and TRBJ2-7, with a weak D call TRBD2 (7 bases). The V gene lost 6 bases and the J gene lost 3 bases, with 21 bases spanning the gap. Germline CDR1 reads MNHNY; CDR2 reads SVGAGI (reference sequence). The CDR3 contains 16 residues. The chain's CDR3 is CASRLVQGGTFYEQYF. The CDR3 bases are TGTGCCAGCAGGCTCGTCCAGGGAGGGACATTCTACGAGCAGTACTTC.

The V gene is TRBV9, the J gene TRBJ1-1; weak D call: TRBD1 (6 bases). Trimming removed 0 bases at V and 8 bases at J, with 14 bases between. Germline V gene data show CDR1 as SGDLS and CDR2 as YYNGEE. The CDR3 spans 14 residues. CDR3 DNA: TGTGCCAGCAGCGTAGCGGGGGGCGCGGGGGAAGCTTTCTTT. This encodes CASSVAGGAGEAFF.

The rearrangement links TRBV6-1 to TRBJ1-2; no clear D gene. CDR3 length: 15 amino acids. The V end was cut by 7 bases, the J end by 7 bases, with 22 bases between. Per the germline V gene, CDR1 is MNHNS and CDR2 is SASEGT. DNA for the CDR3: TGTGCCAGCACGATAGCCGGGCAGGTTGTTCGTGGCTACACCTTC. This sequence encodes CASTIAGQVVRGYTF.

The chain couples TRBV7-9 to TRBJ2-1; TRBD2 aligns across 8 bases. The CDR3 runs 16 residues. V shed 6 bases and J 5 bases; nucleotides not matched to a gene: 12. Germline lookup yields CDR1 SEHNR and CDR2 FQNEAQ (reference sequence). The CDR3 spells CASSKVASGPNNEQFF. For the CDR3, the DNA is TGTGCCAGCAGTAAGGTCGCTAGCGGGCCAAACAATGAGCAGTTCTTC.

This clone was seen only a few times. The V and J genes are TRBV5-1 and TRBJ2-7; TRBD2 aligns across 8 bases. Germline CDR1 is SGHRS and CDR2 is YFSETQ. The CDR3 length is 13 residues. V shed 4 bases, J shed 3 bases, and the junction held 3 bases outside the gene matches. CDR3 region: CASSKSGGYEQYF. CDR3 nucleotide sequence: TGCGCCAGCAGCAAGAGCGGGGGCTACGAGCAGTACTTC.

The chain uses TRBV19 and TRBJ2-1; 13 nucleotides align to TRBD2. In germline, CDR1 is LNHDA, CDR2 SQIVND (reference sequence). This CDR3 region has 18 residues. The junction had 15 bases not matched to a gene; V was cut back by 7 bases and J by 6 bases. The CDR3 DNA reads TGTGCCAGTACCCCTCGTGGGGGACTAGCGGGGATAGGCAATGAGCAGTTCTTC. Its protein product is CASTPRGGLAGIGNEQFF.

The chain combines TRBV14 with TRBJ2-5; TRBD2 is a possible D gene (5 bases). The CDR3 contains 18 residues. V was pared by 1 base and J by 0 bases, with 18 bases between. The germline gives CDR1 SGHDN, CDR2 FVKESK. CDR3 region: CASSQVIRPRGYQETQYF. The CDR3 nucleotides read TGTGCCAGCAGCCAAGTAATACGGCCTCGGGGATACCAAGAGACCCAGTACTTC.

Here the CDR3 DNA reads TGTGCCAGCGGCTATGGAGTTGAGAGGTACGAGCAGTACTTC. Translating it yields CASGYGVERYEQYF. The V gene is TRBV28, the J gene TRBJ2-7; D uncertain. The germline V and J ends were trimmed by 8 bases and 4 bases, with 18 bases remaining between them. Germline assignment: CDR1 MDHEN and CDR2 SYDVKM. The CDR3 totals 14 residues.

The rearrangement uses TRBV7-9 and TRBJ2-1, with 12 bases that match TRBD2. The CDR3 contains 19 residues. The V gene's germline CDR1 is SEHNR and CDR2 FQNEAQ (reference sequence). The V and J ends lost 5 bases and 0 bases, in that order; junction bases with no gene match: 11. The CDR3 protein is CASSREATSGSFSYNEQFF. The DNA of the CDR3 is TGTGCCAGCAGCCGCGAGGCGACTAGCGGGAGTTTCTCCTACAATGAGCAGTTCTTC.

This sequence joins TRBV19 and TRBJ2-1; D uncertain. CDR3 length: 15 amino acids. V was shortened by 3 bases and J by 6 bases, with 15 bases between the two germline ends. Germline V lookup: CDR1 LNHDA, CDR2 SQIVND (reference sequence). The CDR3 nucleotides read TGTGCCAGTAGTATGGGCCTTTCCCCCACCAATGAGCAGTTCTTC. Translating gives CASSMGLSPTNEQFF.

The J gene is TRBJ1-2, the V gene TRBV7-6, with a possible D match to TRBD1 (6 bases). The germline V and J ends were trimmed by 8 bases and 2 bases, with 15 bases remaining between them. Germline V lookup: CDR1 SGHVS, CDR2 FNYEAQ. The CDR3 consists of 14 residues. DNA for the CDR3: TGTGCCAGCTCAAGGGGAGGGGGGAACTATGGCTACACCTTC. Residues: CASSRGGGNYGYTF.

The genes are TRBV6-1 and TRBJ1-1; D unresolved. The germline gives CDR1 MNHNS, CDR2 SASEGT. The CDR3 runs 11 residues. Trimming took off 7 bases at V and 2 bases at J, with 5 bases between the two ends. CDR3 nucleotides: TGTGCCAGCAAATCTAACACTGAAGCTTTCTTT. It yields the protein CASKSNTEAFF.

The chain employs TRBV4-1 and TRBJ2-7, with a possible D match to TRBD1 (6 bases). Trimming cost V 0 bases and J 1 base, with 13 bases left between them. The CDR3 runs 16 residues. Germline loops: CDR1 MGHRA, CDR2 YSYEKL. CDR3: CASSQEAGANSYEQYF. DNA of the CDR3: TGCGCCAGCAGCCAAGAAGCAGGGGCAAATTCCTACGAGCAGTACTTC.

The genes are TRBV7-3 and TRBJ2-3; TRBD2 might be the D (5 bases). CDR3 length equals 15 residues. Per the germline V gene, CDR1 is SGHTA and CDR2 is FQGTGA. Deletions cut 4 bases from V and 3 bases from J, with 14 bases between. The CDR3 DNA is TGTGCCAGCAGCTCGAGCGGTCTGGGGACAGATACGCAGTATTTT. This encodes CASSSSGLGTDTQYF.

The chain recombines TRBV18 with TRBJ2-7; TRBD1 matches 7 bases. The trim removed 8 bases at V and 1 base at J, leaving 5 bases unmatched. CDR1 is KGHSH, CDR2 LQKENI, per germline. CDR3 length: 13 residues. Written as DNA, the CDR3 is TGTGCCAGCCACGGACAGGTTTCCTACGAGCAGTACTTC. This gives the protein CASHGQVSYEQYF.

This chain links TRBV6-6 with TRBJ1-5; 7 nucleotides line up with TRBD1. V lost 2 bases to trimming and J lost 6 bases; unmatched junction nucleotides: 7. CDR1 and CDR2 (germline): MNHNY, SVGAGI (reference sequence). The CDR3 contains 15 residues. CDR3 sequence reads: CASSYPTGVGQPQHF. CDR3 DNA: TGTGCCAGCAGTTACCCTACAGGGGTAGGTCAGCCCCAGCATTTT.

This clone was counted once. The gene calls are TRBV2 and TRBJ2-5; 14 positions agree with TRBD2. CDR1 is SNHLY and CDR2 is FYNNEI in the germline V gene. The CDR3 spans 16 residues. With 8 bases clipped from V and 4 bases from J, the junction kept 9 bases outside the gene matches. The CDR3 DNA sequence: TGTGCCAGCGTCGCGGGACTAGCGGGAGTTCGAGAGACCCAGTACTTC. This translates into CASVAGLAGVRETQYF. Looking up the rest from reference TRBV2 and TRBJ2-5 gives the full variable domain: EPEVTQTPSHQVTQMGQEVILRCVPISNHLYFYWYRQILGQKVEFLVSFYNNEISEKSEIFDDQFSVERPDGSNFTLKIRSTKLEDSAMYFCASVAGLAGVRETQYFGPGTRLLVL.

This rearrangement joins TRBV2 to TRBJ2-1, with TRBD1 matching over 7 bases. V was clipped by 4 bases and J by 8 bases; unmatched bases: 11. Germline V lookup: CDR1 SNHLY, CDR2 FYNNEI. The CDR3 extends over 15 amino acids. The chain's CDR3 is CASSVPLARGHEQFF. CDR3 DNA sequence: TGTGCCAGCAGTGTACCTTTGGCTAGGGGGCATGAGCAGTTCTTC.

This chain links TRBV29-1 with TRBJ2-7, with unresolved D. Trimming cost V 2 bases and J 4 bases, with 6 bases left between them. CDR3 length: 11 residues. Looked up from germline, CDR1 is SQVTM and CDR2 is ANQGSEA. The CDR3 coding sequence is TGCAGCGTTGAATTGTGGTACGAGCAGTACTTC. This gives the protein CSVELWYEQYF.

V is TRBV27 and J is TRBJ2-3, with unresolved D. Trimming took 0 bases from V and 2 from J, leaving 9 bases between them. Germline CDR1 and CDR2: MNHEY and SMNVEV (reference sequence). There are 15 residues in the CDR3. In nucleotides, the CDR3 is TGTGCCAGCAGTTTATCCACGAGCCCCACAGATACGCAGTATTTT. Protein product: CASSLSTSPTDTQYF.

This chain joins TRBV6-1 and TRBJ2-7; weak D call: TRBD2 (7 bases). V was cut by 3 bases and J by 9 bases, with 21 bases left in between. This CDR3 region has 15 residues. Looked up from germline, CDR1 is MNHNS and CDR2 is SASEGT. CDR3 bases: TGTGCCAGCAGTGACGGGGAGGGGACAACCTTAGGGCAGTACTTC. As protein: CASSDGEGTTLGQYF.

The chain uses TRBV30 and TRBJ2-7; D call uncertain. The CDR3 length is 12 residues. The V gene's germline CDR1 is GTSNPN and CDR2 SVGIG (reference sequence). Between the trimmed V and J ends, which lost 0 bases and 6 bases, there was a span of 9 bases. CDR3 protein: CAWSVGRREQYF. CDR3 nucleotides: TGTGCCTGGAGTGTTGGCCGCCGCGAGCAGTACTTC. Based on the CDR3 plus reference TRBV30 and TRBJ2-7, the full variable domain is SQTIHQWPATLVQPVGSPLSLECTVEGTSNPNLYWYRQAAGRGLQLLFYSVGIGQISSEVPQNLSASRPQDRQFILSSKKLLLSDSGFYLCAWSVGRREQYFGPGTRLTVT.

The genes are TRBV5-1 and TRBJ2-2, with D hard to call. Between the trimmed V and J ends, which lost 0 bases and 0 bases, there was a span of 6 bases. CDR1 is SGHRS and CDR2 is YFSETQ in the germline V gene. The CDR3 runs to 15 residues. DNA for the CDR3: TGCGCCAGCAGCTTGGAAAGCGCGAACACCGGGGAGCTGTTTTTT. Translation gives CASSLESANTGELFF.

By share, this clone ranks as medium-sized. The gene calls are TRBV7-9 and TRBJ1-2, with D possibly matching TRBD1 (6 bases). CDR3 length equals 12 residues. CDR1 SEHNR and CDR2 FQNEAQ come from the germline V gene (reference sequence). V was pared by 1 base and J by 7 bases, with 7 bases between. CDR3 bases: TGTGCCAGCAGCTTAGACAGGGTTGGCTACACCTTC. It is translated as CASSLDRVGYTF.

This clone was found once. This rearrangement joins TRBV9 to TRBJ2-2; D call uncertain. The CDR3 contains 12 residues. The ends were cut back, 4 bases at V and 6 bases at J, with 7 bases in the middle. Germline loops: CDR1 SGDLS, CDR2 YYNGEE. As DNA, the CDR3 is TGTGCCAGCAGCCCCGGTTCCGGGGAGCTGTTTTTT. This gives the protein CASSPGSGELFF.

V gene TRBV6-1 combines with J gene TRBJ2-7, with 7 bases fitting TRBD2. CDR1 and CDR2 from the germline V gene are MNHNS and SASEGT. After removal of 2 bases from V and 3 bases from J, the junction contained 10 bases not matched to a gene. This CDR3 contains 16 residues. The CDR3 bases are TGTGCCAGCAGTGAAAGGGATTTGGCGGGGGACTACGAGCAGTACTTC. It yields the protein CASSERDLAGDYEQYF.

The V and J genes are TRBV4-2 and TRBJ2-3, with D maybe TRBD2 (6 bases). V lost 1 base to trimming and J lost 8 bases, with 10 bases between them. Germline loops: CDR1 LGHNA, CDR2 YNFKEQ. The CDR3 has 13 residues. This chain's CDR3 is CASSQGGEGTQYF. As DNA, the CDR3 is TGTGCCAGCAGCCAAGGGGGGGAAGGTACGCAGTATTTT.

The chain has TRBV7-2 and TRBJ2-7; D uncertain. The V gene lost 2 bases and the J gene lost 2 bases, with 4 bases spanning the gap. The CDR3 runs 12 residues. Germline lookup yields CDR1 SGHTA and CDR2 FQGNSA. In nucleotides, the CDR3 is TGTGCCAGCAGCTTACTGGCCTACGAGCAGTACTTC. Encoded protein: CASSLLAYEQYF. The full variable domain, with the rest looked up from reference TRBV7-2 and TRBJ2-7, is GAGVSQSPSNKVTEKGKDVELRCDPISGHTALYWYRQSLGQGLEFLIYFQGNSAPDKSGLPSDRFSAERTGGSVSTLTIQRTQQEDSAVYLCASSLLAYEQYFGPGTRLTVT.

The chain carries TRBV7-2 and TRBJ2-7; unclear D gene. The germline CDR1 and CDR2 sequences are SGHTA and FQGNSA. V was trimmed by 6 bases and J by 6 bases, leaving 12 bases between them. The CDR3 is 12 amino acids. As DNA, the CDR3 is TGTGCCAGCAGACTACTTGCGAGCGAGCAGTACTTC. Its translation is CASRLLASEQYF.

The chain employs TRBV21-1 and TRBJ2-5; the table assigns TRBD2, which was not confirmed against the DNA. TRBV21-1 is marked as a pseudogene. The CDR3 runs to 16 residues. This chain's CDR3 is CASSTGLAGDQETQYF. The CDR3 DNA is TGTGCCAGCAGCACTGGACTAGCGGGGGATCAAGAGACCCAGTACTTC.